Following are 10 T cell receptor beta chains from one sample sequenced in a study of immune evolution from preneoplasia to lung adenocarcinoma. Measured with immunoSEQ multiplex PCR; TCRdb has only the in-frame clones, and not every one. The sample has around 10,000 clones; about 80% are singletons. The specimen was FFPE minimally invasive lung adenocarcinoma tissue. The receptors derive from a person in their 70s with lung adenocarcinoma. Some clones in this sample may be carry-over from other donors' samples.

In DNA form, the CDR3 reads TGTGCCAGCAGCCCGACGGGACAGGGGAGCACAGATACGCAGTATTTT. Translating it yields CASSPTGQGSTDTQYF. The genes are TRBV4-2 and TRBJ2-3, with 10 bases lining up with TRBD1. Unmatched junction bases numbered 4, after V lost 4 bases and J lost 0 bases. The V gene's germline CDR1 is LGHNA and CDR2 YNFKEQ. The CDR3 runs to 16 residues.

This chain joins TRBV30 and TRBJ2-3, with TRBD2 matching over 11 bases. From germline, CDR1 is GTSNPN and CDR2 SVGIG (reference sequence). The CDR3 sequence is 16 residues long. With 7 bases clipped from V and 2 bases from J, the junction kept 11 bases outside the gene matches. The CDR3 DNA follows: TGTGCCTTCGTTAGCGGGAGGGGCTTGTACACAGATACGCAGTATTTT. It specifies CAFVSGRGLYTDTQYF.

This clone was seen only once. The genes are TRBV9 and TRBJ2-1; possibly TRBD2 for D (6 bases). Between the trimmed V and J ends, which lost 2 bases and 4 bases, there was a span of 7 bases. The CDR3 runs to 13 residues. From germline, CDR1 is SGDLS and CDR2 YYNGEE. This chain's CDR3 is CASSVEGYNEQFF. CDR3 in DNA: TGTGCCAGCAGCGTGGAGGGATACAATGAGCAGTTCTTC.

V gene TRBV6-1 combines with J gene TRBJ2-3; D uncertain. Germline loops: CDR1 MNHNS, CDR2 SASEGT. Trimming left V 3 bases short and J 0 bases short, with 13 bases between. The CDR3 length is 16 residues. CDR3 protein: CASSDWATPSTDTQYF. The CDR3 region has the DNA TGTGCCAGCAGTGACTGGGCAACTCCTAGCACAGATACGCAGTATTTT.

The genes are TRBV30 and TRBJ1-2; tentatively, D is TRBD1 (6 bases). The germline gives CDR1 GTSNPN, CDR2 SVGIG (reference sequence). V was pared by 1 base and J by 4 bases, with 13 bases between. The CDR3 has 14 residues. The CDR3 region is CAWSAGGGVYGYTF. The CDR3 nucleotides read TGTGCCTGGAGTGCCGGGGGCGGTGTCTATGGCTACACCTTC.

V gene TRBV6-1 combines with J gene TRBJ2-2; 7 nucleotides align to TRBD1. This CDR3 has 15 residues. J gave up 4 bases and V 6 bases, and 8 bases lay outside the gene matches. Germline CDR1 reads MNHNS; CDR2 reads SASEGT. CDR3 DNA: TGTGCCAGCAGAACAACAGGGGTGAGCACCGGGGAGCTGTTTTTT. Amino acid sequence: CASRTTGVSTGELFF.

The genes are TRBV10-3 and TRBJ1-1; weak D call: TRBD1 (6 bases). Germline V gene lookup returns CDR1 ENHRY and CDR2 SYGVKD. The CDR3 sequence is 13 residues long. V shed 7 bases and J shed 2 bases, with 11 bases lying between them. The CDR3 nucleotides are TGTGCCATCACAGGGGACACAAACACTGAAGCTTTCTTT. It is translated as CAITGDTNTEAFF.

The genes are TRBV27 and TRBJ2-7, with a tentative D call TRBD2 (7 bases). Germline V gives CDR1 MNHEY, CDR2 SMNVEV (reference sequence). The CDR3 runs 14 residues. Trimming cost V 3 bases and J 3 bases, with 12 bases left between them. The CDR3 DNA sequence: TGTGCCAGCAGTTTCGCGGGGGCTAACTACGAGCAGTACTTC. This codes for CASSFAGANYEQYF.

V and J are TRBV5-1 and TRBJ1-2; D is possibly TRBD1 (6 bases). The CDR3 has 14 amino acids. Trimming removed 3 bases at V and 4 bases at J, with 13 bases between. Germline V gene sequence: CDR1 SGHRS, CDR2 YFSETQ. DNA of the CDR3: TGCGCCAGCAGCTGGGGGGACACGACCTATGGCTACACCTTC. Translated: CASSWGDTTYGYTF.

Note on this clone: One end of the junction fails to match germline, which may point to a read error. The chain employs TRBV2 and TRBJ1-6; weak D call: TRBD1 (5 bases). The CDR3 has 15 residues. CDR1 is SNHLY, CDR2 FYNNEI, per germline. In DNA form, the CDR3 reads TGTGCCAGCACCCGAGGGGCAGGTGGTATATCACCCCTCTACTTT. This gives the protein CASTRGAGGISPLYF.